The sequence of this T cell receptor beta chain was determined in a study of T cell repertoires and Cas9 in healthy adults. Study-wide background: CD4 and CD8 compartments: SpCas9-reactive T cells profiled for potency, cytotoxicity, lineage.

Assay used: immunoSEQ multiplex PCR; TCRdb lists only in-frame clones, some missing. The data show tens of thousands of clones, 85% to 95% seen once. Notes on the study in general: SpCas9-reactive regulatory T cells reportedly mitigated SpCas9-reactive effector T cells in vitro.

The CDR3 runs to 14 residues. CDR1 and CDR2 (germline): SGHNT, YENEEA. The V end lost 2 bases, the J end lost 5 bases, and 12 bases lay between the germline ends. In regard to this clone: The antigen is undetermined.

This clonotype was sampled from a human donor in good health. The V call is TRBV11-3, the J call TRBJ2-5; no clear D gene. The specimen sequenced was CD4+ effector T cells (CD127+, CD25-, CD137-, CD154-) from PBMCs; culture status not recorded. The CDR3 sequence: CASSLSRAVETQYF. In nucleotides, the CDR3 is TGTGCCAGCAGCTTATCACGTGCCGTGGAGACCCAGTACTTC.